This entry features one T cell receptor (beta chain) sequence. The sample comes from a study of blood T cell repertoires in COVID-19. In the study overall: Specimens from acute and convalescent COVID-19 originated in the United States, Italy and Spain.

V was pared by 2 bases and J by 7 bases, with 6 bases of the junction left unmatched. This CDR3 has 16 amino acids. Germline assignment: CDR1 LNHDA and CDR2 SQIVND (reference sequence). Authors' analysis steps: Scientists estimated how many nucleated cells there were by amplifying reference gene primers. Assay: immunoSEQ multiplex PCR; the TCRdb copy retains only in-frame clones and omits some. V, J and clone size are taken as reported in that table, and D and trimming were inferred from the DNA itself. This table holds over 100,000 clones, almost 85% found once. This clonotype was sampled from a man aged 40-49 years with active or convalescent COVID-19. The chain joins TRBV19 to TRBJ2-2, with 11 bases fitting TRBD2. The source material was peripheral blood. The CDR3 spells CASSISSGGPGGELFF. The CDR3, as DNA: TGTGCCAGTAGTATATCTAGCGGGGGGCCGGGCGGGGAGCTGTTTTTT.